One and the same sample provided the 12 T cell receptor beta chains below, sequenced in a study of T-cell reconstitution after alpha-beta-depleted transplantation in children. Unique molecular identifiers were used to barcode this TCRbeta library. TCRdb fed the PCR reads into MiXCR, producing one record per CDR3 protein. The sample includes 600,000 to 700,000 distinct CDR3 sequences, roughly 15% of them seen just once. The material sequenced was PBMCs from the stem cell graft donor, taken from the stem cell graft. These TCRs come from a human donor who donated a stem cell graft to a child with acute myeloid leukemia.

This clonotype was observed a few times. The genes are TRBV9 and TRBJ1-3; TRBD1 might be the D (6 bases). The V gene's germline CDR1 is SGDLS and CDR2 YYNGEE. The CDR3 consists of 16 residues. V was trimmed by 2 bases and J by 4 bases, leaving 16 bases between them. The CDR3 loop is CASSVGHPGEGNTIYF. CDR3 bases: TGTGCCAGCAGCGTGGGACATCCCGGGGAAGGAAACACCATATATTTT. The variable domain in full, with the rest retrieved from reference TRBV9 and TRBJ1-3, is DSGVTQTPKHLITATGQRVTLRCSPRSGDLSVYWYQQSLDQGLQFLIQYYNGEERAKGNILERFSAQQFPDLHSELNLSSLELGDSALYFCASSVGHPGEGNTIYFGEGSWLTVV.

This clonotype occurred a few times. This chain joins TRBV27 and TRBJ2-1; D perhaps matches TRBD2 (5 bases). Trimming cost V 2 bases and J 8 bases, with 13 bases left between them. Germline V lookup: CDR1 MNHEY, CDR2 SMNVEV (reference sequence). CDR3 length: 14 amino acids. The CDR3 DNA is TGTGCCAGCAGTTTAGGCCGGGGTATGGATGAGCAGTTCTTC. Translation gives CASSLGRGMDEQFF.

This clonotype came up a few times. The J gene is TRBJ2-2, the V gene TRBV5-1, with D perhaps matching TRBD2 (6 bases). V lost 4 bases to trimming and J lost 3 bases, with 13 bases between them. The CDR3 covers 15 residues. Germline-derived CDR1 and CDR2 are SGHRS and YFSETQ. This chain's CDR3 is CASSRGVADTGELFF. For the CDR3, the DNA is TGCGCCAGCAGCCGCGGGGTAGCGGACACCGGGGAGCTGTTTTTT.

This clonotype was detected many times. This chain joins TRBV4-2 and TRBJ1-4, with TRBD1 identical over 9 bases. The CDR3 contains 16 residues. CDR1 and CDR2 from the germline V gene are LGHNA and YNFKEQ. V dropped 3 bases and J dropped 5; count of bases not matched to a gene: 7. The CDR3 DNA sequence: TGTGCCAGCAGCCAGTATCTCGGACAGGGGAATGAAAAACTGTTTTTT. Translation: CASSQYLGQGNEKLFF.

Only a few counts were recorded for this clonotype. This chain links TRBV12-3 or TRBV12-4 with TRBJ2-7; 7 bases are a match to TRBD1. Unmatched junction bases numbered 10, after V lost 6 bases and J lost 5 bases. CDR3 length: 14 residues. The chain's CDR3 is CASSETGKGNEQYV. The CDR3 bases are TGTGCCAGCAGCGAGACAGGGAAAGGGAACGAGCAGTACGTC.

The genes are TRBV7-2 and TRBJ2-3; D is tentatively TRBD1 or TRBD2 (5 bases each). Trimming removed 3 bases at V and 0 bases at J, with 10 bases between. The V gene's germline CDR1 is SGHTA and CDR2 FQGNSA. The CDR3 is 15 residues long. This CDR3 reads CASSFGARSTDTQYF. The DNA of the CDR3 is TGTGCCAGCAGCTTCGGGGCTCGGAGCACAGATACGCAGTATTTT.

This clonotype was recorded a few times. V usage is TRBV6-5 and J usage is TRBJ2-5, with D hard to call. This CDR3 contains 14 residues. Looked up from germline, CDR1 is MNHEY and CDR2 is SVGAGI. Trimming took 0 bases from V and 2 from J, leaving 7 bases between them. CDR3 sequence reads: CASSYSRSQETQYF. DNA of the CDR3: TGTGCCAGCAGTTACTCGCGGAGTCAAGAGACCCAGTACTTC.

This clonotype was observed many times. The J gene is TRBJ1-1, the V gene TRBV20-1; no definite D call. Germline V gene data show CDR1 as DFQATT and CDR2 as SNEGSKA (reference sequence). Trimming took off 2 bases at V and 1 base at J, with 8 bases between the two ends. The CDR3 is 13 amino acids. The chain's CDR3 is CSARTPRNTEAFF. CDR3 coding DNA: TGCAGTGCTAGAACCCCGAGGAACACTGAAGCTTTCTTT.

Ten or more counts support this clonotype. The J gene is TRBJ2-1, the V gene TRBV7-2; 10 bases match TRBD2. Germline V lookup: CDR1 SGHTA, CDR2 FQGNSA. The CDR3 loop spans 14 amino acids. Trimming cost V 6 bases and J 9 bases; bases outside gene matches: 8. CDR3 amino acids: CASRERGGPGEQFF. The CDR3 nucleotides are TGTGCCAGCAGGGAGCGGGGGGGCCCTGGTGAGCAGTTCTTC.

This clonotype came up many times. This chain uses TRBV20-1 with TRBJ1-2; D is unclear. Germline V CDR1 and CDR2: DFQATT, SNEGSKA (reference sequence). The CDR3 has 11 amino acids. Trimming took off 3 bases at V and 5 bases at J, with 7 bases between the two ends. The CDR3, as DNA: TGCAGTGCTAGCCCCCATTATGGCTACACCTTC. This codes for CSASPHYGYTF.

This clonotype was found many times. The chain recombines TRBV7-2 with TRBJ2-3; perhaps TRBD2 as D (5 bases). CDR3 length equals 15 residues. Per germline, CDR1 SGHTA and CDR2 FQGNSA. Trimming removed 2 bases at V and 0 bases at J, with 9 bases between. The CDR3 coding sequence is TGTGCCAGCAGCTTACAAGCGGCTAGCACAGATACGCAGTATTTT. It codes for CASSLQAASTDTQYF.

The chain employs TRBV10-3 and TRBJ2-5, with 10 nucleotides matching TRBD1. The length of the CDR3 is 15 residues. Per germline, CDR1 ENHRY and CDR2 SYGVKD. Trimming cost V 6 bases and J 2 bases; bases outside gene matches: 6. The CDR3 DNA is TGTGCCATCAGCGGGAGGACAGGGGGACAAGAGACCCAGTACTTC. Its protein is CAISGRTGGQETQYF.